The 25 T cell receptor beta chains given below trace back to one sample, sequenced in a study of cytomegalovirus exposure and HLA in healthy donors. In the PCR, 60 Vbeta and 13 Jbeta primers were used. Libraries were prepared by immunoSEQ multiplex PCR; TCRdb keeps only in-frame clonotypes and omits some of them. The sample has about 200,000 clones; approximately 80% are singletons. The sequenced sample consisted of PBMCs. The receptors were sampled from a male donor in good health and CMV-seronegative.

The chain uses TRBV29-1 and TRBJ1-2, with 9 bases aligning to TRBD1. CDR3 size: 16 residues. Per germline, CDR1 SQVTM and CDR2 ANQGSEA. The V gene end was trimmed by 1 base and the J gene end by 3 bases; junction bases not matched to a gene: 9. This CDR3 is CSVEGAGTGLDYGYTF. Here the CDR3 DNA reads TGCAGCGTTGAAGGAGCGGGGACAGGGCTTGACTATGGCTACACCTTC.

This clone has a single count. The rearrangement uses TRBV27 and TRBJ2-7, with 7 bases fitting TRBD1. Germline V lookup: CDR1 MNHEY, CDR2 SMNVEV (reference sequence). The CDR3 runs 15 residues. V gave up 5 bases and J gave up 0 bases; unmatched junction bases: 7. Here the CDR3 reads CASSPGQSSSYEQYF. Written as DNA, the CDR3 is TGTGCCAGCAGTCCGGGACAGTCGTCCTCCTACGAGCAGTACTTC.

V and J are TRBV21-1 and TRBJ1-6; the table's D call of TRBD1 was not tested on the DNA. TRBV21-1 corresponds to a pseudogene. This CDR3 has 14 residues. The CDR3 region is CASSNVETNSPLHF. The CDR3 DNA reads TGTGCCAGCAGCAACGTAGAGACAAATTCACCCCTCCACTTT.

The chain employs TRBV28 and TRBJ1-1; weak D call: TRBD1 (6 bases). The germline V gene has CDR1 MDHEN and CDR2 SYDVKM. The CDR3 is 13 amino acids. Trimming left V 8 bases short and J 4 bases short, with 14 bases between. This chain's CDR3 is CASVRGGTTEAFF. DNA for the CDR3: TGTGCCAGCGTCAGAGGGGGAACCACTGAAGCTTTCTTT.

This chain joins TRBV7-2 and TRBJ2-3, with D possibly being TRBD2 (5 bases). V was shortened by 4 bases and J by 6 bases, with 8 bases between the two germline ends. CDR1 is SGHTA and CDR2 is FQGNSA in the germline V gene. The CDR3 runs 12 residues. CDR3 bases: TGTGCCAGCAGCTGGAGCGGCGATACGCAGTATTTT. As protein: CASSWSGDTQYF.

The V call is TRBV5-1, the J call TRBJ2-1; 8 nucleotides align to TRBD1. Trimming removed 1 base from V and 7 bases from J; junction bases left unmatched: 7. The germline gives CDR1 SGHRS, CDR2 YFSETQ. This CDR3 contains 15 residues. Written as DNA, the CDR3 is TGCGCCAGCAGCTTGATCCAGGGGGCTTGGAATGAGCAGTTCTTC. Amino acid sequence: CASSLIQGAWNEQFF.

The V call is TRBV5-1, the J call TRBJ1-4; D perhaps matches TRBD1 (6 bases). The length of the CDR3 is 16 residues. Germline V CDR1 and CDR2: SGHRS, YFSETQ. The germline V and J ends were trimmed by 1 base and 0 bases, with 10 bases remaining between them. This chain's CDR3 is CASSLRTATTNEKLFF. In DNA form, the CDR3 reads TGCGCCAGCAGCTTGCGGACAGCCACAACTAATGAAAAACTGTTTTTT.

The chain links TRBV2 to TRBJ2-1; 8 bases match TRBD1. The CDR3 loop spans 16 amino acids. V shed 3 bases and J 8 bases; nucleotides not matched to a gene: 12. CDR1 SNHLY and CDR2 FYNNEI come from the germline V gene. CDR3 protein: CASSDIDRGGNYEQFF. The CDR3 DNA reads as TGTGCCAGCAGTGATATCGACAGGGGAGGTAACTATGAGCAGTTCTTC. Full variable domain (remainder filled in from reference TRBV2 and TRBJ2-1): EPEVTQTPSHQVTQMGQEVILRCVPISNHLYFYWYRQILGQKVEFLVSFYNNEISEKSEIFDDQFSVERPDGSNFTLKIRSTKLEDSAMYFCASSDIDRGGNYEQFFGPGTRLTVL.

The rearrangement joins TRBV19 to TRBJ2-5; 7 bases are a match to TRBD2. CDR1 is LNHDA, CDR2 SQIVND, per germline (reference sequence). The V and J ends lost 3 bases and 2 bases, in that order; junction bases with no gene match: 6. The CDR3 length is 15 residues. The CDR3 loop reads CASSISSGSQETQYF. The CDR3 DNA is TGTGCCAGTAGTATTTCTAGCGGCTCGCAAGAGACCCAGTACTTC.

The chain carries TRBV6-1 and TRBJ1-4; TRBD1 matches at 10 bases. Germline-derived CDR1 and CDR2 are MNHNS and SASEGT. The CDR3 has 15 amino acids. With V trimmed by 5 bases and J by 11 bases, 11 bases remained unmatched. CDR3 loop: CASSTPGQGFGKLFF. The CDR3 coding sequence is TGTGCCAGCAGTACCCCGGGACAGGGGTTCGGGAAACTGTTTTTT.

The V call is TRBV7-3, the J call TRBJ1-1, with a tentative D call TRBD1 (5 bases). Germline CDR1 reads SGHTA; CDR2 reads FQGTGA. The V gene lost 5 bases and the J gene lost 4 bases, with 17 bases spanning the gap. The CDR3 spans 15 residues. The CDR3 region is CASSPGGVGGTEAFF. In DNA form, the CDR3 reads TGTGCCAGCAGCCCCGGGGGGGTTGGGGGCACTGAAGCTTTCTTT.

V usage is TRBV5-1 and J usage is TRBJ2-5; possibly TRBD1 for D (6 bases). Trimming shortened V by 3 bases and J by 4 bases, and 19 bases separated the two germline ends. CDR3 size: 16 residues. The germline V gene has CDR1 SGHRS and CDR2 YFSETQ. The CDR3 loop reads CASSYGQYISRETQYF. CDR3 bases: TGCGCCAGCAGCTATGGACAGTACATCTCAAGAGAGACCCAGTACTTC.

This clone was observed a few times. The chain employs TRBV28 and TRBJ1-1; TRBD1 might be the D (6 bases). This CDR3 spans 13 amino acids. Looked up from germline, CDR1 is MDHEN and CDR2 is SYDVKM. Trimming pared 5 bases from V and 7 bases from J, leaving 14 bases between. The chain's CDR3 is CASSPTGKHEAFF. DNA of the CDR3: TGTGCCAGCAGTCCCACAGGGAAGCATGAAGCTTTCTTT.

V usage is TRBV28 and J usage is TRBJ1-1; TRBD1 matches 7 bases. V dropped 11 bases and J dropped 2; count of bases not matched to a gene: 5. Looked up from germline, CDR1 is MDHEN and CDR2 is SYDVKM. There are 12 residues in the CDR3. CDR3 nucleotides: TGTGCCGGGACAGCACTCAACACTGAAGCTTTCTTT. Translating gives CAGTALNTEAFF.

The J gene is TRBJ1-2, the V gene TRBV5-1; a possible D gene is TRBD1 (5 bases). The CDR3 has 15 amino acids. The germline V and J ends were trimmed by 0 bases and 5 bases, with 14 bases remaining between them. Germline values: CDR1 SGHRS, CDR2 YFSETQ. Written as DNA, the CDR3 is TGCGCCAGCAGCTTGGTACGGGGCGGGGAGTATGGCTACACCTTC. Translation: CASSLVRGGEYGYTF. Looking up the rest from reference TRBV5-1 and TRBJ1-2 gives the full variable domain: KAGVTQTPRYLIKTRGQQVTLSCSPISGHRSVSWYQQTPGQGLQFLFEYFSETQRNKGNFPGRFSGRQFSNSRSEMNVSTLELGDSALYLCASSLVRGGEYGYTFGSGTRLTVV.

This clone was seen only once. The rearrangement links TRBV18 to TRBJ1-1, with a weak D call TRBD1 (6 bases). V was shortened by 5 bases and J by 11 bases, with 15 bases between the two germline ends. Germline V gene sequence: CDR1 KGHSH, CDR2 LQKENI. CDR3 length equals 12 residues. CDR3 sequence: CASSNPGARAFF. In nucleotides, the CDR3 is TGTGCCAGCTCAAACCCAGGGGCTAGGGCTTTCTTT.

The chain employs TRBV19 and TRBJ2-7, with D uncertain. The CDR3 is 14 residues long. The V and J ends lost 2 bases and 2 bases respectively, with 10 bases between them. Germline V lookup: CDR1 LNHDA, CDR2 SQIVND (reference sequence). The CDR3 DNA reads TGTGCCAGTAGTATACTACCGGGTGCCTACGAGCAGTACTTC. This sequence encodes CASSILPGAYEQYF.

This chain uses TRBV10-1 with TRBJ2-3, with 12 bases matching TRBD2. Germline assignment: CDR1 WNHNN and CDR2 SYGVQD (reference sequence). CDR3 length: 18 amino acids. Trimming removed 0 bases from V and 1 base from J; junction bases left unmatched: 5. Here the CDR3 DNA reads TGCGCCAGCAGTGAGTCGACTAGCGGGAGCCGCGGCACAGATACGCAGTATTTT. Translation gives CASSESTSGSRGTDTQYF.

A single count supports this clone. The rearrangement links TRBV5-1 to TRBJ2-7; 7 nucleotides match TRBD2. CDR1 SGHRS and CDR2 YFSETQ come from the germline V gene. The CDR3 has 18 amino acids. Trimming cost V 4 bases and J 6 bases; bases outside gene matches: 22. DNA for the CDR3: TGCGCCAGCAGCCTATACTCTAGCGGAGCATCCCGGGGCCTCGAGCAGTACTTC. Translated: CASSLYSSGASRGLEQYF.

The chain combines TRBV28 with TRBJ1-2, with D unresolved. Trimming removed 6 bases at V and 2 bases at J, with 10 bases between. Germline loops: CDR1 MDHEN, CDR2 SYDVKM. CDR3 length: 13 residues. The CDR3 loop reads CASSPPANYGYTF. CDR3 DNA sequence: TGTGCCAGCAGCCCTCCAGCGAACTATGGCTACACCTTC.

This chain joins TRBV7-3 and TRBJ1-1; TRBD1 aligns across 7 bases. J gave up 3 bases and V 4 bases, and 14 bases lay outside the gene matches. The germline V gene encodes CDR1 SGHTA and CDR2 FQGTGA. The CDR3 is 17 amino acids. CDR3 nucleotides: TGTGCCAGCAGCTCAACAGGGGCGCCAGTAGGGGACACTGAAGCTTTCTTT. It yields the protein CASSSTGAPVGDTEAFF.

This sequence joins TRBV4-1 and TRBJ2-5, with D possibly TRBD2 on 6 matching bases. Germline V gene lookup returns CDR1 MGHRA and CDR2 YSYEKL. V lost 4 bases and J 3 bases, leaving 15 bases between the germline ends. This CDR3 has 15 residues. Written as DNA, the CDR3 is TGCGCCAGCAGCCGAGCTCAGCCGGGAGAAGAGACCCAGTACTTC. Translation: CASSRAQPGEETQYF.

This clone was seen just once. At one end, the junction sequence differs from germline, possibly due to a read error. This chain uses TRBV7-9 with TRBJ1-2; TRBD1 is a possible D gene (6 bases). Germline lookup yields CDR1 SEHNR and CDR2 FQNEAQ (reference sequence). This CDR3 is built from 15 residues. CDR3: CSSSGMGASHYGYTF. The CDR3 DNA reads TGTTCCAGCAGCGGCATGGGGGCCAGCCACTATGGCTACACCTTC.

This chain joins TRBV5-4 and TRBJ2-6; 9 nucleotides agree with TRBD2. Trimming cost V 0 bases and J 0 bases; bases outside gene matches: 4. The CDR3 is 18 amino acids. From germline, CDR1 is SGHNT and CDR2 YYREEE (reference sequence). The CDR3: CASSLGFSGGSGANVLTF. The CDR3 bases are TGTGCCAGCAGCTTGGGGTTTAGCGGGGGCTCTGGGGCCAACGTCCTGACTTTC.

V gene TRBV5-1 combines with J gene TRBJ2-7; 9 bases map to TRBD1. Trimming removed 3 bases from V and 3 bases from J; junction bases left unmatched: 4. CDR1 SGHRS and CDR2 YFSETQ come from the germline V gene. The CDR3 spans 14 residues. DNA for the CDR3: TGCGCCAGCAGCTGGTCGACAGGGGGCTACGAGCAGTACTTC. Translation gives CASSWSTGGYEQYF. Together with reference TRBV5-1 and TRBJ2-7, the CDR3 gives the full variable domain: KAGVTQTPRYLIKTRGQQVTLSCSPISGHRSVSWYQQTPGQGLQFLFEYFSETQRNKGNFPGRFSGRQFSNSRSEMNVSTLELGDSALYLCASSWSTGGYEQYFGPGTRLTVT.